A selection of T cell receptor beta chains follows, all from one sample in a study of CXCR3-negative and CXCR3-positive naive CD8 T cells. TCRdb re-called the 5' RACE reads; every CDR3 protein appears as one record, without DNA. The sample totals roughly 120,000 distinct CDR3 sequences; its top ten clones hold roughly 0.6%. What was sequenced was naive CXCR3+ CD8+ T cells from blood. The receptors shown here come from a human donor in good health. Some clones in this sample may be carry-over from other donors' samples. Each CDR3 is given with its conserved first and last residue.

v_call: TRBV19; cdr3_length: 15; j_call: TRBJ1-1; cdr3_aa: CASSVDLDPNTEAFF
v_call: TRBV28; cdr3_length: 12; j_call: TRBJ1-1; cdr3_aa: CASSFGGFEAFF
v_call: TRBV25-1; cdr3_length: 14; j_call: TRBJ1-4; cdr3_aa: CAFGWGGTNEKLFF
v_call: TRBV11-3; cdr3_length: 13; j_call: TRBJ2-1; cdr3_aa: CASSHGPNNEQFF
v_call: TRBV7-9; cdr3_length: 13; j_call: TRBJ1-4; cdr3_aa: CASENRTSGKLFF
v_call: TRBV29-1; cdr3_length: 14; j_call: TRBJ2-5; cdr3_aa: CSVPPAAVQEAQYF
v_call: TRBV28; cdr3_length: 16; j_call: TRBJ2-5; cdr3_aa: CASSLSPGSPQETQYF
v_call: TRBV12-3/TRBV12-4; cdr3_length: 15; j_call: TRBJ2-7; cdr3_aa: CASSQGLESPYEQYF
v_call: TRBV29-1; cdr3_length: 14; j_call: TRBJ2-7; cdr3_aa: CSVEIERFSYEQYF
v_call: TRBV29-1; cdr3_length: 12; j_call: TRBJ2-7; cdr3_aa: CSAKTLAYEQYF
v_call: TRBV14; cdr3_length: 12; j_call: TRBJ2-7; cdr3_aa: CASSPYPYEQYF
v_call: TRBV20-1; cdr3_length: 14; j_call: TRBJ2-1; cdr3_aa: CSARSSGRYNEQFF
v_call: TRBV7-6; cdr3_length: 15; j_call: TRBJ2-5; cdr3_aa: CASSRSLDKQETQYF
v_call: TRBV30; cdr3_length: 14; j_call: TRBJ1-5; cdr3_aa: CAWRQRGYNQPQHF
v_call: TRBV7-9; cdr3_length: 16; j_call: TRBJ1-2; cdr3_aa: CASSLETTFLLYGYTF
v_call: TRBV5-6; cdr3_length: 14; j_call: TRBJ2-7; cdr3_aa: CASSSTRTVYEQYF